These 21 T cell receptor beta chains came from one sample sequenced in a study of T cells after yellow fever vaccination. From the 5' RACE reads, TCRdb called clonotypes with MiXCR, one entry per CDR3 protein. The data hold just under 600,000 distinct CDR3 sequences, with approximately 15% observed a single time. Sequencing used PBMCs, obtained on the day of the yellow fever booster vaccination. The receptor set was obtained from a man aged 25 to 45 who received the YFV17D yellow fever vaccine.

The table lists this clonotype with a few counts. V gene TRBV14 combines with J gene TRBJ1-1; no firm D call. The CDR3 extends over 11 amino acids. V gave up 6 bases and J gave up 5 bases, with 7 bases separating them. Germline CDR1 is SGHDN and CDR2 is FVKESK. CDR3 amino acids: CASRIVTEAFF. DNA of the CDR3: TGTGCCAGCAGGATCGTAACTGAAGCTTTCTTT.

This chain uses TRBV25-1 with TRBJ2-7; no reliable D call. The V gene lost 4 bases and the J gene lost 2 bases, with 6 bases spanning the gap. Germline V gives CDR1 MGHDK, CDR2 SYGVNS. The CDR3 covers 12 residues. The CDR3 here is CASSVSPYEQYF. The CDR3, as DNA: TGTGCCAGCAGTGTGTCCCCCTACGAGCAGTACTTC.

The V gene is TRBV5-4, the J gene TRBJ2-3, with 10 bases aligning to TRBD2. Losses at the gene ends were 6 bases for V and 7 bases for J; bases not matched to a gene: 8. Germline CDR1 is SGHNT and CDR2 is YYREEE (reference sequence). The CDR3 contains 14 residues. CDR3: CASTLAGDPNTQYF. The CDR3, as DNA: TGTGCCAGCACCCTAGCGGGGGATCCCAATACGCAGTATTTT.

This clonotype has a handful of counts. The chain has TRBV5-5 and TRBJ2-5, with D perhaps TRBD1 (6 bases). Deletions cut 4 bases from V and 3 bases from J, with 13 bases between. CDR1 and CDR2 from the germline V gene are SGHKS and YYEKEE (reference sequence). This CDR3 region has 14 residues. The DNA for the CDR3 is TGTGCCAGCAGCAAGGGACATGTGGAAGAGACCCAGTACTTC. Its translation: CASSKGHVEETQYF. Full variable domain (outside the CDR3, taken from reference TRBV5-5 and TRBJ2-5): DAGVTQSPTHLIKTRGQQVTLRCSPISGHKSVSWYQQVLGQGPQFIFQYYEKEERGRGNFPDRFSARQFPNYSSELNVNALLLGDSALYLCASSKGHVEETQYFGPGTRLLVL.

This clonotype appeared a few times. CDR3 residues: CASGRGQNDNEQFF. The CDR3 nucleotides are TGTGCTAGTGGTCGGGGACAGAATGACAATGAGCAGTTCTTC. The chain carries TRBV12-5 and TRBJ2-1, with TRBD1 identical over 7 bases. V shed 5 bases and J 5 bases; nucleotides not matched to a gene: 6. Germline values: CDR1 LGHNT, CDR2 FRNRAP. This CDR3 is 14 amino acids long.

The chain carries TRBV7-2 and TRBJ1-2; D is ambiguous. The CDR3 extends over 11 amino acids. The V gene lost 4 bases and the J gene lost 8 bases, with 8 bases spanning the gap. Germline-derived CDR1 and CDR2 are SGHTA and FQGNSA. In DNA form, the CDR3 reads TGTGCCAGCAGCTCGCTAAACGGCTACACCTTC. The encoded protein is CASSSLNGYTF.

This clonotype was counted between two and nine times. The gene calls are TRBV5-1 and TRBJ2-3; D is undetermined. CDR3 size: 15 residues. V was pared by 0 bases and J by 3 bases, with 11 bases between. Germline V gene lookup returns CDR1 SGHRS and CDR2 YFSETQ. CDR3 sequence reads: CASSLAFMSTDTQYF. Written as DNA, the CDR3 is TGCGCCAGCAGCTTGGCCTTTATGTCAACAGATACGCAGTATTTT.

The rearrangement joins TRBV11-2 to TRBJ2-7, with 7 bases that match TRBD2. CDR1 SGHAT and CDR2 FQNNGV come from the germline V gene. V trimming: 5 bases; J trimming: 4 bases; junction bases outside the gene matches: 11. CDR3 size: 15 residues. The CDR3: CASSPRLAQKYEQYF. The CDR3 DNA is TGTGCCAGCAGCCCCCGACTAGCTCAGAAATACGAGCAGTACTTC.

CDR3 sequence reads: CASSYIRGAGAYGYTF. In nucleotides, the CDR3 is TGTGCCAGCAGTTACATCAGGGGGGCGGGGGCCTATGGCTACACCTTC. J is TRBJ1-2 and V is TRBV6-5; 7 bases fit TRBD1. This CDR3 comprises 16 residues. Germline CDR1 is MNHEY and CDR2 is SVGAGI. Trimming cost V 2 bases and J 4 bases; bases outside gene matches: 10.

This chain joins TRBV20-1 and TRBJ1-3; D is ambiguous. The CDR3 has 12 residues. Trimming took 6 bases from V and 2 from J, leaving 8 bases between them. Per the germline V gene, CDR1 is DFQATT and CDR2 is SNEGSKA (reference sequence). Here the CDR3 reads CSAMVPGNTIYF. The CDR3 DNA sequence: TGCAGTGCCATGGTTCCTGGAAACACCATATATTTT.

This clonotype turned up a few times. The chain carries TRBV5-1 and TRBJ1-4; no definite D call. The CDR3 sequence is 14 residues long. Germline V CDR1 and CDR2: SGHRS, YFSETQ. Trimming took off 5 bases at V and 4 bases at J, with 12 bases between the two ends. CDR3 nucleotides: TGCGCCAGCAGGGCACCGGTGGATAATGAAAAACTGTTTTTT. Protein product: CASRAPVDNEKLFF.

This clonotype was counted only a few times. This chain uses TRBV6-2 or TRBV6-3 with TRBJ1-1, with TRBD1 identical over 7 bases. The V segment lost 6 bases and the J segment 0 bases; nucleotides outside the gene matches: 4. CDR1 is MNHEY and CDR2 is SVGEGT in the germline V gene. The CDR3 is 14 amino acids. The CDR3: CASRGQRMNTEAFF. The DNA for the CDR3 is TGTGCCAGCAGGGGACAGAGAATGAACACTGAAGCTTTCTTT.

CDR3 loop: CASSQGAGNSYNEQFF. CDR3 coding DNA: TGCGCCAGCAGCCAAGGGGCCGGAAACTCCTACAATGAGCAGTTCTTC. This chain connects TRBV4-3 to TRBJ2-1; D gene ambiguous. V was cut by 1 base and J by 0 bases, with 10 bases left in between. This CDR3 is built from 16 residues. Germline V lookup: CDR1 LGHNA, CDR2 YSLEER.

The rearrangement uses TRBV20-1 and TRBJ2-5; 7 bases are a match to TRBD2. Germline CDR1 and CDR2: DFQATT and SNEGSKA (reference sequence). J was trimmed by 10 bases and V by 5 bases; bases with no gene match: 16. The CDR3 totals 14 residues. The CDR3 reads CSAGPAGGSGIQYF. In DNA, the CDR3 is TGCAGTGCTGGACCCGCCGGCGGGAGTGGTATCCAGTACTTC.

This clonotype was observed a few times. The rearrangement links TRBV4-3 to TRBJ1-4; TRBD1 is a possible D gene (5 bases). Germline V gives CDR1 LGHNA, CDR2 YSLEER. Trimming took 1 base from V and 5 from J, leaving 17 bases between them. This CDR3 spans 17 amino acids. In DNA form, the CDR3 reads TGCGCCAGCAGCCAAGCACCCCGGGACCCGGCGAATGAAAAACTGTTTTTT. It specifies CASSQAPRDPANEKLFF.

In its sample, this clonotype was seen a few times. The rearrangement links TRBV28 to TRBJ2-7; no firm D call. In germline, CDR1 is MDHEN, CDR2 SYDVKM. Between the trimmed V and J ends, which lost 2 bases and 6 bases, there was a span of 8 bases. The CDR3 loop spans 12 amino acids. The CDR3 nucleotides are TGTGCCAGCAGTTTAATTTTGAGCGAGCAGTACTTC. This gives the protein CASSLILSEQYF.

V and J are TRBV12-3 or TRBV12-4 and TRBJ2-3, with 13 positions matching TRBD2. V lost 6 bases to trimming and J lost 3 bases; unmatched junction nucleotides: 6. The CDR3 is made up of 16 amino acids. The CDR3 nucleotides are TGTGCCAGCAGACTAGCGGGAGGGCCGCGGACAGATACGCAGTATTTT. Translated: CASRLAGGPRTDTQYF.

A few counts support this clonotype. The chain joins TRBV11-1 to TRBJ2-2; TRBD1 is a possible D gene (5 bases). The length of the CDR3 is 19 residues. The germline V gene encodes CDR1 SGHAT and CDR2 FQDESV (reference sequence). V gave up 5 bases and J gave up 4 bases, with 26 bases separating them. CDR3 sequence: CASSRAYSTTGFGTGELFF. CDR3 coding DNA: TGTGCCAGCAGCCGAGCTTACTCCACTACAGGCTTTGGCACCGGGGAGCTGTTTTTT.

DNA of the CDR3: TGTGCCAGCAACCCGACAGGGATGAACACTGAAGCTTTCTTT. It is translated as CASNPTGMNTEAFF. V and J are TRBV6-1 and TRBJ1-1, with 7 bases matching TRBD1. The V gene end was trimmed by 7 bases and the J gene end by 0 bases; junction bases not matched to a gene: 5. CDR1 and CDR2 (germline): MNHNS, SASEGT. The CDR3 consists of 14 residues.

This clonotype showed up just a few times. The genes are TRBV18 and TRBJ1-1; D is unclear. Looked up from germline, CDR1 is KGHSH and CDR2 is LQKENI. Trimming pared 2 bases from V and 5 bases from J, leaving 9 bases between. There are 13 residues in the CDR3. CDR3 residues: CASSPDGRTEAFF. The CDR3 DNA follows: TGTGCCAGCTCACCAGACGGTCGTACTGAAGCTTTCTTT.

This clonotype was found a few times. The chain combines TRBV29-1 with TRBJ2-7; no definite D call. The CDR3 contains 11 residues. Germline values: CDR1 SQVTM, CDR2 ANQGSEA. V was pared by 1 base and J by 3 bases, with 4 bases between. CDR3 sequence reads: CSVEGGYEQYF. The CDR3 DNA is TGCAGCGTTGAAGGTGGCTACGAGCAGTACTTC.